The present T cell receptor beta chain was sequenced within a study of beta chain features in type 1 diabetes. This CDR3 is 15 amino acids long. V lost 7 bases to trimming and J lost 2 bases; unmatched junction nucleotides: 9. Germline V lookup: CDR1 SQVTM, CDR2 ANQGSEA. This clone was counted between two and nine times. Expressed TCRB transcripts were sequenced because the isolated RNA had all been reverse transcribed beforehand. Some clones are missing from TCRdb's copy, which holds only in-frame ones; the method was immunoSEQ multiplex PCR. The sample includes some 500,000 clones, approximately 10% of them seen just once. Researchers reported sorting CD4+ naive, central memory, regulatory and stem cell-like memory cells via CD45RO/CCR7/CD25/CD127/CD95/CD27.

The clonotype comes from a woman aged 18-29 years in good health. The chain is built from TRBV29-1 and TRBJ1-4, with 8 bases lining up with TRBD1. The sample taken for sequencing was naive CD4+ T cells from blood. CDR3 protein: CSAQGAKRTNEKLFF. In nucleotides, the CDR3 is TGCAGCGCGCAGGGGGCAAAGAGGACTAATGAAAAACTGTTTTTT.